Following are 14 T cell receptor beta chains from one sample sequenced in a study of cytomegalovirus exposure and HLA in healthy donors. Here immunoSEQ multiplex PCR was the method, and the copy in TCRdb shows in-frame clones only, minus some. The table has around 190,000 clones, around nine tenths seen once; the top ten hold 7.2%. Sequencing was done on a sample of PBMCs. The source is a man under 40 in good health and CMV-seropositive.

The chain combines TRBV2 with TRBJ1-1; 7 nucleotides align to TRBD1. Trimming removed 10 bases from V and 3 bases from J; junction bases left unmatched: 5. The CDR3 is 12 amino acids. CDR1 is SNHLY and CDR2 is FYNNEI in the germline V gene. The CDR3 spells CATRQGHTEAFF. The CDR3, as DNA: TGTGCCACTCGACAGGGACACACTGAAGCTTTCTTT.

The chain joins TRBV4-1 to TRBJ2-3, with 7 bases matching TRBD2. J lost 3 bases, V lost 1 base, and 13 bases had no gene match. The CDR3 covers 18 residues. CDR1 is MGHRA and CDR2 is YSYEKL in the germline V gene. In DNA form, the CDR3 reads TGCGCCAGCAGCCAAGGTCCCAGAACAAGGGAGGGGACAGATACGCAGTATTTT. It codes for CASSQGPRTREGTDTQYF.

In DNA, the CDR3 is TGTGCCAGTAGACTAGCTTTCGACAATGAGCAGTTCTTC. Translation gives CASRLAFDNEQFF. J is TRBJ2-1 and V is TRBV6-1; TRBD2 matches 7 bases. V was clipped by 9 bases and J by 5 bases; unmatched bases: 7. Germline V gene lookup returns CDR1 MNHNS and CDR2 SASEGT. The CDR3 loop spans 13 amino acids.

The V call is TRBV6-6, the J call TRBJ1-2, with D hard to call. The CDR3 extends over 13 amino acids. Trimming cost V 6 bases and J 5 bases, with 13 bases left between them. Germline V lookup: CDR1 MNHNY, CDR2 SVGAGI (reference sequence). The CDR3 coding sequence is TGTGCCAGCAGCCGCGGGGTTAATTATGGCTACACCTTC. This gives the protein CASSRGVNYGYTF.

This chain joins TRBV6-6 and TRBJ2-1, with 9 nucleotides matching TRBD2. With V trimmed by 5 bases and J by 0 bases, 2 bases remained unmatched. From germline, CDR1 is MNHNY and CDR2 SVGAGI (reference sequence). This CDR3 comprises 15 residues. CDR3 in amino acids: CASSVSGSSYNEQFF. The CDR3 DNA reads as TGTGCCAGCAGTGTTAGCGGGAGCTCCTACAATGAGCAGTTCTTC.

The gene calls are TRBV4-2 and TRBJ2-3, with D perhaps TRBD2 (6 bases). The CDR3 is 16 residues long. V lost 1 base and J lost 1, with 12 bases in between. Germline V CDR1 and CDR2: LGHNA, YNFKEQ. In DNA, the CDR3 is TGTGCCAGCAGCCAAGGGGACTTGGAGGGCACAGATACGCAGTATTTT. It yields the protein CASSQGDLEGTDTQYF.

This chain uses TRBV7-9 with TRBJ1-4; no clear D gene. The CDR3 loop spans 11 amino acids. Germline V CDR1 and CDR2: SEHNR, FQNEAQ (reference sequence). Between the trimmed V and J ends, which lost 5 bases and 13 bases, there was a span of 11 bases. The CDR3 DNA reads as TGTGCCAGCAGCAACAAAATGGGACTGTTTTTT. This encodes CASSNKMGLFF.

The V call is TRBV7-6, the J call TRBJ2-7, with D possibly matching TRBD1 (6 bases). The CDR3 covers 14 residues. Trimming took off 5 bases at V and 3 bases at J, with 14 bases between the two ends. CDR1 and CDR2 from the germline V gene are SGHVS and FNYEAQ. CDR3 bases: TGTGCCAGCAGCGCCGGGACACGCCTCTACGAGCAGTACTTC. Translating gives CASSAGTRLYEQYF. Together with reference TRBV7-6 and TRBJ2-7, the CDR3 gives the full variable domain: GAGVSQSPRYKVTKRGQDVALRCDPISGHVSLYWYRQALGQGPEFLTYFNYEAQQDKSGLPNDRFSAERPEGSISTLTIQRTEQRDSAMYRCASSAGTRLYEQYFGPGTRLTVT.

The chain has TRBV4-1 and TRBJ1-5; maybe TRBD1 (5 bases). The CDR3 contains 17 residues. Looked up from germline, CDR1 is MGHRA and CDR2 is YSYEKL. With 1 base removed from V and 7 bases from J, the gap between germline ends came to 20 bases. CDR3 region: CASSQVGGTRERQPQHF. CDR3 in DNA: TGCGCCAGCAGCCAAGTCGGGGGGACGCGGGAGAGACAGCCCCAGCATTTT.

The V call is TRBV12-2, the J call TRBJ2-1; TRBD1 reflects the table's D call only, with no check against the DNA. TRBV12-2 is described as a pseudogene. The CDR3 is 13 amino acids. The CDR3 sequence: CASREMRGNEQFF. The CDR3 region has the DNA TGTGCAAGTCGCGAAATGAGGGGGAATGAGCAGTTCTTC.

This clone occurred once. The rearrangement uses TRBV7-9 and TRBJ1-3; D perhaps matches TRBD1 (6 bases). Germline V gene sequence: CDR1 SEHNR, CDR2 FQNEAQ (reference sequence). The ends were cut back, 5 bases at V and 1 base at J, with 9 bases in the middle. This CDR3 comprises 14 residues. The CDR3 spells CASSPDSSGNTIYF. CDR3 nucleotides: TGTGCCAGCAGCCCGGACAGTTCTGGAAACACCATATATTTT.

The rearrangement joins TRBV6-1 to TRBJ1-1; no clear D. This CDR3 is built from 14 residues. V was pared by 10 bases and J by 0 bases, with 15 bases between. Germline values: CDR1 MNHNS, CDR2 SASEGT. The CDR3 nucleotides are TGTGCCACCCAGCGGCTGAAATTGAACACTGAAGCTTTCTTT. It is translated as CATQRLKLNTEAFF.

The chain carries TRBV28 and TRBJ2-7; 7 nucleotides match TRBD1. Germline CDR1 is MDHEN and CDR2 is SYDVKM. The CDR3 has 14 residues. The ends lost 5 bases at V and 1 base at J; junction bases unmatched: 5. The CDR3 nucleotides read TGTGCCAGCAGTACTAGACAGGGTTCCTACGAGCAGTACTTC. As protein: CASSTRQGSYEQYF.

The chain recombines TRBV20-1 with TRBJ2-7; D is uncertain. The CDR3 totals 11 residues. Germline-derived CDR1 and CDR2 are DFQATT and SNEGSKA (reference sequence). V gave up 6 bases and J gave up 6 bases, with 12 bases separating them. The DNA of the CDR3 is TGCAGTGCCAACCCCCAGAGCGAGCAGTACTTC. This sequence encodes CSANPQSEQYF.